This record concerns one TCR beta chain sequence. What it binds is unknown. This table comes from immunoSEQ multiplex PCR, and its TCRdb copy is limited to in-frame clones, with some not included. Of 50,000 to 65,000 clones in the sample, roughly 87% were seen once. The CDR3 runs to 15 residues. CDR1 and CDR2 from the germline V gene are SEHNR and FQNEAQ (reference sequence). Trimming left V 5 bases short and J 0 bases short, with 14 bases between. This specimen belongs to a study of lymphopenia after photon versus proton radiotherapy. Overall study findings and caveats: Proton therapy kept repertoires fairly stable, unlike photons, which gained effector/memory cells.

The TCR comes from an elderly man with esophageal cancer. Specimen: peripheral blood, collected from a patient treated with proton-based radiotherapy. V usage is TRBV7-9 and J usage is TRBJ2-7, with D possibly TRBD1 on 5 matching bases. The CDR3 region is CASSPDSRYSYEQYF. The CDR3 DNA follows: TGTGCCAGCAGCCCTGACAGCCGGTACTCCTACGAGCAGTACTTC.